A single sample gave rise to the 23 T cell receptor beta chains below, sequenced in a study of identical twins. MiXCR, applied by TCRdb to the 5' RACE reads, yields one record per CDR3 protein. Of about 220,000 distinct CDR3 sequences detected, 6% to 7% appear once; the ten largest clones hold about 14%. This same sample was also taken into another study, of T cells expressing NK-cell markers.

The sequenced sample was CD8+ T cells sorted from blood. Receptors originate from a young woman in good health.

In this sample, this clonotype turned up a few times. The gene calls are TRBV7-6 and TRBJ1-1; 7 nucleotides agree with TRBD1. The ends lost 5 bases at V and 1 base at J; junction bases unmatched: 7. This CDR3 has 15 residues. CDR1 and CDR2 (germline): SGHVS, FNYEAQ. The CDR3 reads CASSPHGTANTEAFF. The CDR3 bases are TGTGCCAGCAGCCCGCATGGGACAGCGAACACTGAAGCTTTCTTT.

The chain is built from TRBV4-1 and TRBJ1-2, with 9 bases matching TRBD1. There are 14 residues in the CDR3. V trimming: 4 bases; J trimming: 8 bases; junction bases outside the gene matches: 8. The germline gives CDR1 MGHRA, CDR2 YSYEKL. Here the CDR3 reads CASSRRTGEGGYTF. CDR3 DNA: TGCGCCAGCAGCCGCAGGACAGGGGAGGGCGGCTACACCTTC.

The sample holds a few counts of this clonotype. This chain links TRBV10-3 with TRBJ1-1; the D is unclear. The CDR3 contains 15 residues. Trimming took off 3 bases at V and 1 base at J, with 12 bases between the two ends. Germline V gives CDR1 ENHRY, CDR2 SYGVKD. DNA of the CDR3: TGTGCCATCAGTGAAGGTGGGCTGGGGAACACTGAAGCTTTCTTT. Protein product: CAISEGGLGNTEAFF.

This clonotype was picked up one time. V usage is TRBV6-1 and J usage is TRBJ2-7; possible D gene TRBD1, 6 bases. The V gene lost 10 bases and the J gene lost 4 bases, with 14 bases spanning the gap. The CDR3 extends over 12 amino acids. Germline V CDR1 and CDR2: MNHNS, SASEGT. The CDR3 reads CATSLTGYEQYF. The CDR3, as DNA: TGTGCCACTTCACTTACAGGGTACGAGCAGTACTTC.

This clonotype qualifies as medium-sized. The gene calls are TRBV24-1 and TRBJ2-2; 8 nucleotides line up with TRBD1. Germline-derived CDR1 and CDR2 are KGHDR and SFDVKD. With 4 bases clipped from V and 3 bases from J, the junction kept 3 bases outside the gene matches. The CDR3 is made up of 15 amino acids. CDR3 in DNA: TGTGCCACCAGTGACGCGGACAGGGACACCGGGGAGCTGTTTTTT. Encoded protein: CATSDADRDTGELFF.

This chain joins TRBV24-1 and TRBJ2-6, with D maybe TRBD1 (5 bases). CDR3 length equals 14 residues. CDR1 is KGHDR and CDR2 is SFDVKD in the germline V gene. Trimming took off 12 bases at V and 2 bases at J, with 13 bases between the two ends. CDR3 sequence: CAPKVRAGANVLTF. The CDR3 bases are TGTGCCCCAAAGGTCAGGGCTGGGGCCAACGTCCTGACTTTC.

This clonotype counts as medium-sized. The rearrangement uses TRBV6-4 and TRBJ2-2; TRBD1 or TRBD2 may be the D gene (5 bases each). The V end was cut by 3 bases, the J end by 3 bases, with 5 bases between. The CDR3 totals 13 residues. Germline values: CDR1 MRHNA, CDR2 SNTAGT. The CDR3 sequence is CASSEGDTGELFF. CDR3 in DNA: TGTGCCAGCAGTGAGGGGGACACCGGGGAGCTGTTTTTT.

This clonotype was observed a few times. CDR3 coding DNA: TGTGCCAGCAGTTACGGGACTCTCACAGATACGCAGTATTTT. Translated, it gives CASSYGTLTDTQYF. The chain couples TRBV6-2 or TRBV6-3 to TRBJ2-3; tentative D call: TRBD2 (6 bases). The V end was cut by 2 bases, the J end by 2 bases, with 8 bases between. This CDR3 has 14 residues. CDR1 MNHEY and CDR2 SVGEGT come from the germline V gene.

This clonotype was seen only a few times. V is TRBV6-2 or TRBV6-3 and J is TRBJ2-3; a weak D match, TRBD2 (6 bases). The V and J ends lost 5 bases and 2 bases respectively, with 11 bases between them. This CDR3 comprises 14 residues. In germline, CDR1 is MNHEY, CDR2 SVGEGT. The CDR3 coding sequence is TGTGCCAGCAGTCGCGGGGATTACACAGATACGCAGTATTTT. Its protein is CASSRGDYTDTQYF.

The chain carries TRBV10-3 and TRBJ1-2; D uncertain. CDR3 length equals 14 residues. Germline V gene lookup returns CDR1 ENHRY and CDR2 SYGVKD. V lost 10 bases to trimming and J lost 5 bases, with 20 bases between them. In nucleotides, the CDR3 is TGTGCCACGAAGGTCGTGGGTCGGCCTTATGGCTACACCTTC. Translated, it gives CATKVVGRPYGYTF.

This clonotype was detected ten times or more. The rearrangement links TRBV18 to TRBJ1-1; D unresolved. This CDR3 has 14 residues. The V and J ends lost 0 bases and 6 bases respectively, with 11 bases between them. From germline, CDR1 is KGHSH and CDR2 LQKENI. The chain's CDR3 is CASSPPEGLSEAFF. CDR3 nucleotides: TGTGCCAGCTCACCACCGGAAGGCCTATCTGAAGCTTTCTTT.

This clonotype has a count of ten or more. This chain connects TRBV9 to TRBJ2-1, with TRBD2 matching over 16 bases. From germline, CDR1 is SGDLS and CDR2 YYNGEE. With 0 bases clipped from V and 4 bases from J, the junction kept 7 bases outside the gene matches. There are 19 residues in the CDR3. CDR3 in amino acids: CASSVVPGLAGGSYNEQFF. In DNA form, the CDR3 reads TGTGCCAGCAGCGTAGTCCCGGGACTAGCGGGGGGGTCATACAATGAGCAGTTCTTC.

This clonotype was detected a few times. In DNA form, the CDR3 reads TGTGCCAGCAGCTTAGCACACCAGAACACTGAAGCTTTCTTT. This gives the protein CASSLAHQNTEAFF. The chain carries TRBV11-2 and TRBJ1-1; D gene ambiguous. Trimming pared 1 base from V and 1 base from J, leaving 7 bases between. Germline loops: CDR1 SGHAT, CDR2 FQNNGV. The CDR3 has 14 amino acids.

This clonotype occurred many times. The chain couples TRBV12-3 or TRBV12-4 to TRBJ1-5; TRBD1 might be the D (5 bases). The V and J ends lost 6 bases and 0 bases respectively, with 12 bases between them. The CDR3 is 15 amino acids. CDR3 sequence (DNA): TGTGCCAGCAGCTCCATGGGGGGTAGCAATCAGCCCCAGCATTTT. Translating gives CASSSMGGSNQPQHF.

The sample holds a few counts of this clonotype. V gene TRBV29-1 combines with J gene TRBJ1-2; D is ambiguous. V lost 3 bases, J lost 2 bases, and 10 bases lay in between. Germline CDR1 SQVTM, CDR2 ANQGSEA. The CDR3 loop spans 13 amino acids. CDR3 residues: CSVEGSQNYGYTF. The CDR3 bases are TGCAGCGTTGAGGGCAGCCAGAACTATGGCTACACCTTC.

The genes are TRBV12-3 or TRBV12-4 and TRBJ2-1; no clear D gene. Trimming cost V 6 bases and J 0 bases, with 9 bases left between them. CDR3 length equals 14 residues. The DNA for the CDR3 is TGTGCCAGCAGCCAGCCAAGCTCCTACAATGAGCAGTTCTTC. It yields the protein CASSQPSSYNEQFF.

A few counts support this clonotype. The gene calls are TRBV4-1 and TRBJ2-3, with D unclear. Germline values: CDR1 MGHRA, CDR2 YSYEKL. V shed 0 bases and J shed 1 base, with 14 bases lying between them. The CDR3 spans 17 residues. This CDR3 is CASSQEGPQVGTDTQYF. The DNA of the CDR3 is TGCGCCAGCAGCCAAGAAGGGCCCCAAGTGGGCACAGATACGCAGTATTTT.

This clonotype has just a few counts. The V gene is TRBV2, the J gene TRBJ1-1; no definite D call. Trimming removed 2 bases from V and 6 bases from J, with 4 bases in between. The CDR3 is made up of 11 amino acids. Per the germline V gene, CDR1 is SNHLY and CDR2 is FYNNEI. In DNA, the CDR3 is TGTGCCAGCAGTGAAACCGCTGAAGCTTTCTTT. Residues: CASSETAEAFF.

A few counts support this clonotype. The V and J genes are TRBV6-1 and TRBJ2-1; tentative D call: TRBD1 (6 bases). This CDR3 region has 14 residues. V dropped 8 bases and J dropped 7 bases, with 18 bases sitting between them. Germline V gives CDR1 MNHNS, CDR2 SASEGT. CDR3 residues: CASQNLGTGNEQFF. The CDR3 region has the DNA TGTGCCAGCCAAAACTTAGGAACAGGGAATGAGCAGTTCTTC.

This clonotype was seen a handful of times. The chain employs TRBV12-3 or TRBV12-4 and TRBJ2-3; 9 bases match TRBD2. J gave up 3 bases and V 2 bases, and 3 bases lay outside the gene matches. The length of the CDR3 is 15 residues. As DNA, the CDR3 is TGTGCCAGCAGTTTATTAGCGGGAGAGACAGATACGCAGTATTTT. Amino acid sequence: CASSLLAGETDTQYF.

V usage is TRBV6-1 and J usage is TRBJ2-1, with 9 bases fitting TRBD2. V shed 6 bases, J shed 4 bases, and the junction held 7 bases outside the gene matches. The germline CDR1 and CDR2 sequences are MNHNS and SASEGT. CDR3 length equals 15 residues. The CDR3 sequence is CASSAGGAPYNEQFF. In nucleotides, the CDR3 is TGTGCCAGCAGCGCGGGGGGGGCACCTTACAATGAGCAGTTCTTC.

This clonotype was observed a few times. This sequence joins TRBV3-1 and TRBJ2-1; 11 bases are shared with TRBD2. The CDR3 extends over 16 amino acids. The J segment lost 8 bases and the V segment lost 1 base, leaving 7 bases of the junction unmatched. The V gene's germline CDR1 is LGHDT and CDR2 YNNKEL (reference sequence). CDR3: CASSQVSTSGIYEQFF. CDR3 coding DNA: TGTGCCAGCAGCCAAGTTTCGACTAGCGGGATCTATGAGCAGTTCTTC.

The chain links TRBV11-2 to TRBJ2-1, with D unresolved. This CDR3 spans 13 amino acids. Germline V gives CDR1 SGHAT, CDR2 FQNNGV. V was shortened by 2 bases and J by 14 bases, with 16 bases between the two germline ends. The CDR3 here is CASSLKTQDPEFF. CDR3 nucleotide sequence: TGTGCCAGCAGCTTAAAGACTCAAGACCCGGAGTTCTTC.